A selection of T cell receptor beta chains follows, all from one sample in a study of blood T cell repertoires in COVID-19. TCRdb keeps only in-frame clones here, not all; method: immunoSEQ multiplex PCR. The top ten hold around 0.6% of the sample, which has roughly 160,000 clones, 70% to 90% seen once. The source material was peripheral blood. The receptor set was obtained from a man aged 55 to 70 with COVID-19, enrolled during active disease. The CDR3 runs from the conserved cysteine through the conserved F or W. D genes are given only for firm matches. The listing skips clone size in some rows; elsewhere it reads once, few, many or a size class.

d_gene,abundance,j_gene,v_gene,CDR3nt,CDR3aa
TRBD1,-,TRBJ2-5,TRBV7-9,TGTGCCAGCAGCCGAGACGCAGGGGGACAAGAGACCCAGTACTTC,CASSRDAGGQETQYF
TRBD1,-,TRBJ2-7,TRBV7-2,TGTGCCAGCAGCGCCGTGACAGGGTACTACGAGCAGTACTTC,CASSAVTGYYEQYF
-,once,TRBJ2-5,TRBV11-2,TGTGCCAGCAGCGCCGCCGACAGGCGAGGGGAGACCCAGTACTTC,CASSAADRRGETQYF
-,-,TRBJ1-4,TRBV18,TGTGCCAGCTCACCCGGGACAACCGGAACCGGAGCTAATGAAAAACTGTTTTTT,CASSPGTTGTGANEKLFF
-,once,TRBJ1-1,TRBV19,TGTGCCAGCGGCTTGTACAGGGAGAGCACTGAAGCTTTCTTT,CASGLYRESTEAFF
-,-,TRBJ2-2,TRBV12-3/TRBV12-4,TGTGCCAGCAGACAGTTCGGGGAGCTGTTTTTT,CASRQFGELFF
-,-,TRBJ2-7,TRBV7-2,TGTGCCAGCAGCTTATCCCCGGGGACCTACGAGCAGTACTTC,CASSLSPGTYEQYF
TRBD1,-,TRBJ1-1,TRBV6-5,TGTGCCAGCATCAAGAGGACAGGGCCGAACACTGAAGCTTTCTTT,CASIKRTGPNTEAFF
-,few,TRBJ1-1,TRBV18,TGTGCCAGCTCACTGTCTCCGGGACAAATGAACACTGAAGCTTTCTTT,CASSLSPGQMNTEAFF
TRBD1,-,TRBJ1-1,TRBV19,TGTGCCAGTAGACGTAACGGACAGGGAACCACTGAAGCTTTCTTT,CASRRNGQGTTEAFF
-,once,TRBJ2-5,TRBV7-2,TGTGCCAGTATCACAGTCAACGAAGGGGTCCAGTACTTC,CASITVNEGVQYF
TRBD1,-,TRBJ1-5,TRBV19,TGTGCCACTTGTCCGGGACAGGGAGGCGATCAGCCCCAGCATTTT,CATCPGQGGDQPQHF
TRBD1,-,TRBJ1-1,TRBV14,TGTGCCAGCAGCCAAAGAAGGACAGGGGAAGCTTTCTTT,CASSQRRTGEAFF
TRBD1,once,TRBJ2-1,TRBV6-2/TRBV6-3,TGTGCCAGCAGTTACTCGACAGGGCCCCTCTACAATGAGCAGTTCTTC,CASSYSTGPLYNEQFF
-,once,TRBJ1-1,TRBV7-9,TGTGCCAGCAGCCCCTCAGGTTCGAACACTGAAGCTTTCTTT,CASSPSGSNTEAFF
TRBD1,-,TRBJ2-7,TRBV18,TGTGCCAGCTCACCCTCGGGACAGGGCAGTGAGCAGTACTTC,CASSPSGQGSEQYF
-,-,TRBJ1-1,TRBV9,TGTGCCAGCAGCAAACAGGACCTTAACACTGAAGCTTTCTTT,CASSKQDLNTEAFF
-,-,TRBJ2-3,TRBV7-9,TGTGCCAGCAGCTCCCACGGAGGGGGCACAGATACGCAGTATTTT,CASSSHGGGTDTQYF
TRBD1,-,TRBJ2-7,TRBV3-1/TRBV3-2,TGTGCCAGCAGCCATACGCCGGGACAGGGGTCTTACGAGCAGTACTTC,CASSHTPGQGSYEQYF
TRBD1,few,TRBJ2-7,TRBV11-3,TGTGCCAGCAGCTTAGATGACAGGGGGCGATCGCCCTACGAGCAGTACTTC,CASSLDDRGRSPYEQYF
-,few,TRBJ2-1,TRBV9,TGTGCCAGCAGCCCGGAGGGGCGGGTGGATCAGCAGTTCTTC,CASSPEGRVDQQFF
TRBD1,-,TRBJ1-2,TRBV6-5,TGTGCCAGCAGACCCTCCGGGACAGTTTATGGCTACACCTTC,CASRPSGTVYGYTF
TRBD2,-,TRBJ2-7,TRBV7-8,TGTGCCAGCAGCCTACCCCAGGCGGGAGTACACGAGCAGTACTTC,CASSLPQAGVHEQYF
-,-,TRBJ1-6,TRBV5-4,TGTGCCAGCAGCATAGCGACAGGCTCCAATTCACCCCTCCACTTT,CASSIATGSNSPLHF
-,-,TRBJ1-1,TRBV27,TGTGCCAGCAGTTCGGTCACTGAAGCTTTCTTT,CASSSVTEAFF
TRBD1,once,TRBJ2-1,TRBV4-3,TGCGCCAGCAGCCAAGAAACAGGGGTGACCTACAATGAGCAGTTCTTC,CASSQETGVTYNEQFF
TRBD1,-,TRBJ1-6,TRBV11-3,TGTGCCAGCCATGGACAGGAAAATTCACCCCTCCACTTT,CASHGQENSPLHF
TRBD1,-,TRBJ1-5,TRBV18,TGTGCCAGCTCACCGGGCACAGGGGAGTTTCAGCCCCAGCATTTT,CASSPGTGEFQPQHF
TRBD1,-,TRBJ2-3,TRBV9,TGTGCCAGCAGCCGGGACAGGGTTGGAGATACGCAGTATTTT,CASSRDRVGDTQYF
-,-,TRBJ2-5,TRBV3-1/TRBV3-2,TGTGCCAGCAGTCCTCGCCTGACAGTGGATTACCAAGAGACCCAGTACTTC,CASSPRLTVDYQETQYF
-,few,TRBJ2-5,TRBV5-1,TGCGCCAGCAGCCAGCAACAGGGTCGGTTGGAGACCCAGTACTTC,CASSQQQGRLETQYF
-,-,TRBJ1-2,TRBV7-9,TGTGCCAGCAGCTTAGCGCGTGGGCAGACTACCTACAACTATGGCTACACCTTC,CASSLARGQTTYNYGYTF
-,-,TRBJ1-2,TRBV7-9,TGTGCCAGCAGCTTAGCGAGGGCCCGTGGCTACACCTTC,CASSLARARGYTF
-,once,TRBJ2-5,TRBV4-1,TGCGCCAGCAGCCAAGGTCAGGCTGACCTGAAAGAGACCCAGTACTTC,CASSQGQADLKETQYF
TRBD2,-,TRBJ2-2,TRBV24-1,TGTGCCACCAGTGATTTGACGGGAGGGGACACCGGGGAGCTGTTTTTT,CATSDLTGGDTGELFF
-,-,TRBJ1-6,TRBV30,TGTGCCTGGATGGAGGGCTCCTATAATTCACCCCTCCACTTT,CAWMEGSYNSPLHF
-,-,TRBJ1-6,TRBV18,TGTGCCAGCTCACCTCCCGCGGCCGCATCCCTCCACTTT,CASSPPAAASLHF
-,-,TRBJ1-1,TRBV2,TGTGCCAGCAATAAAAACGGGGTCGCGAGGACTGAAGCTTTCTTT,CASNKNGVARTEAFF
TRBD2,-,TRBJ2-5,TRBV7-2,TGTGCCAGCAGCTTAGCTGGACTAGCGGGGGGAGAGACCCAGTACTTC,CASSLAGLAGGETQYF
TRBD1,-,TRBJ2-5,TRBV5-6,TGTGCCAGCAGCTTGGCGGGGACAGTTCCGGCGCAACAAGAGACCCAGTACTTC,CASSLAGTVPAQQETQYF
TRBD1,-,TRBJ1-1,TRBV18,TGTGCCAGCTCACCACTTGCAGGGGGCTCGATGAACACTGAAGCTTTCTTT,CASSPLAGGSMNTEAFF
-,few,TRBJ1-1,TRBV5-8,TGTGCCAGCAGCTTGGTAGGGGTTAGAGCTCGGAACACTGAAGCTTTCTTT,CASSLVGVRARNTEAFF
-,-,TRBJ1-1,TRBV7-2,TGTGCCAGCAGCTTAGTAGCGTACCTTGGACAGATGAACACTGAAGCTTTCTTT,CASSLVAYLGQMNTEAFF
-,-,TRBJ2-2,TRBV3-1/TRBV3-2,TGTGCCAGCGGGTCAGGGGCGACGATAAACACCGGGGAGCTGTTTTTT,CASGSGATINTGELFF
-,-,TRBJ1-6,TRBV3-1/TRBV3-2,TGTGCCAGCAGCCAAGTCCATCAGGGTTCACCCCTCCACTTT,CASSQVHQGSPLHF
-,-,TRBJ1-2,TRBV2,TGTGCCAGCAGTGAACACGAGAACTATGGCTACACCTTC,CASSEHENYGYTF
TRBD1,-,TRBJ2-7,TRBV2,TGTGCCAGCAGGGGACAGGGGAACGTGGTCCACGAGCAGTACTTC,CASRGQGNVVHEQYF
-,-,TRBJ1-1,TRBV6-5,TGTGCCAGCAGTTTGACACCCCCCCCGGTCACTGAAGCTTTCTTT,CASSLTPPPVTEAFF
TRBD2,-,TRBJ2-5,TRBV7-2,TGTGCCAGCAGCCTGACCGGGACTAGCGTTATCGAGACCCAGTACTTC,CASSLTGTSVIETQYF
TRBD1,-,TRBJ2-3,TRBV7-3,TGTGCCAGCAGCCGTGGACAGGGGGTGGATACGCAGTATTTT,CASSRGQGVDTQYF
-,-,TRBJ1-5,TRBV28,TGTGCCAGCAGTCGGGGGTCATGGGGCAATCAGCCCCAGCATTTT,CASSRGSWGNQPQHF
-,-,TRBJ2-3,TRBV6-6,TGTGCCAGCGAAAGGAACAAGGGGACGCAGTATTTT,CASERNKGTQYF
TRBD1,once,TRBJ2-7,TRBV4-1,TGCGCCAGCAGCCAAGCGAGGACAGGGGGGTTCTACGAGCAGTACTTC,CASSQARTGGFYEQYF
TRBD1,-,TRBJ1-1,TRBV30,TGTGCCTGGACCCAGGGGGTGAACACTGAAGCTTTCTTT,CAWTQGVNTEAFF
TRBD1,-,TRBJ1-2,TRBV24-1,TGTGCCACCAGTGGTGTACAGGGGGAAGGAGACTATGGCTACACCTTC,CATSGVQGEGDYGYTF
-,-,TRBJ1-1,TRBV27,TGTGCCAGCAGCTTCAGGGAGAACACTGAAGCTTTCTTT,CASSFRENTEAFF
TRBD1,-,TRBJ1-6,TRBV6-5,TGTGCCAGCAGGACAGGGCTTAATTCACCCCTCCACTTT,CASRTGLNSPLHF